Included here is one T cell receptor (beta chain) sequence, with context. The sample is drawn from a study of blood T cells in healthy people across ages. The authors ran a second PCR of roughly 6 to 12 cycles using a sample-barcoded 5' primer and a J-beta primer mix. TCRdb analysed the 5' RACE reads with MiXCR anew, one entry per CDR3 protein. The sample has just under 900,000 distinct CDR3 sequences, around 26% seen once. This CDR3 comprises 13 residues. Looked up from germline, CDR1 is GTSNPN and CDR2 is SVGIG (reference sequence). V lost 1 base to trimming and J lost 2 bases, with 8 bases between them.

The receptor was isolated from a woman aged 80 or older in good health. What was sequenced was blood. The V gene is TRBV30, the J gene TRBJ1-1; no firm D call. CDR3 amino acids: CAWSGQPNTEAFF. For the CDR3, the DNA is TGTGCCTGGAGTGGGCAGCCCAACACTGAAGCTTTCTTT.